This entry lists 10 T cell receptor beta chains sequenced from one sample in a study of cytomegalovirus exposure and HLA in healthy donors. PCR primers comprised 60 Vbeta and 13 Jbeta primers. Produced via immunoSEQ multiplex PCR; TCRdb's table is partial and in-frame only. The sample yields about 65,000 clones, roughly 77% seen once. Specimen: PBMCs. The receptors here all came from a young woman in good health and CMV-seronegative.

This clone was seen a single time. This chain connects TRBV6-5 to TRBJ1-5; 8 positions match TRBD1. The CDR3 spans 15 residues. The V gene end was trimmed by 6 bases and the J gene end by 3 bases; junction bases not matched to a gene: 7. Germline V gene sequence: CDR1 MNHEY, CDR2 SVGAGI. This CDR3 is CASSPDRAHNQPQHF. The CDR3 DNA follows: TGTGCCAGCAGCCCGGACAGGGCCCACAATCAGCCCCAGCATTTT.

This chain connects TRBV30 to TRBJ1-4, with 8 bases fitting TRBD1. Germline V gene data show CDR1 as GTSNPN and CDR2 as SVGIG (reference sequence). V lost 2 bases to trimming and J lost 6 bases; unmatched junction nucleotides: 5. The CDR3 is made up of 14 amino acids. The chain's CDR3 is CAWSRTGSDEKLFF. CDR3 in DNA: TGTGCCTGGAGTCGGACAGGGTCGGATGAAAAACTGTTTTTT.

V usage is TRBV5-6 and J usage is TRBJ2-3; D is unresolved. The germline V gene has CDR1 SGHDT and CDR2 YYEEEE. CDR3 length: 13 residues. The ends were cut back, 4 bases at V and 2 bases at J, with 8 bases in the middle. The CDR3 loop is CASSLEDTDTQYF. CDR3 DNA: TGTGCCAGCAGCCTCGAGGACACAGATACGCAGTATTTT.

The J gene is TRBJ1-6, the V gene TRBV11-2; 7 positions match TRBD1. CDR1 and CDR2 (germline): SGHAT, FQNNGV. This CDR3 is built from 16 residues. Trimming removed 5 bases from V and 8 bases from J; junction bases left unmatched: 12. CDR3 sequence (DNA): TGTGCCAGCAGCCAACCCTCGGGACAGAGCTATTCACCCCTCCACTTT. Its translation is CASSQPSGQSYSPLHF.

This clone was detected only once. The CDR3 reads CASSWGTAGTEAFF. The CDR3, as DNA: TGTGCCAGCAGCTGGGGGACAGCAGGAACTGAAGCTTTCTTT. The V and J genes are TRBV6-5 and TRBJ1-1; 7 bases map to TRBD1. V lost 6 bases and J lost 5; bases outside the gene matches: 9. The germline V gene has CDR1 MNHEY and CDR2 SVGAGI. The CDR3 sequence is 14 residues long.

The chain combines TRBV4-2 with TRBJ1-1, with 9 bases that match TRBD1. J gave up 5 bases and V 4 bases, and 8 bases lay outside the gene matches. The CDR3 has 15 residues. In germline, CDR1 is LGHNA, CDR2 YNFKEQ. The DNA for the CDR3 is TGTGCCAGCAGCCCGAGAGGGACAGGGAAGACTGAAGCTTTCTTT. Amino acid sequence: CASSPRGTGKTEAFF.

The V gene is TRBV6-5, the J gene TRBJ2-3; no firm D call. This CDR3 region has 11 residues. The V gene lost 8 bases and the J gene lost 4 bases, with 7 bases spanning the gap. Per germline, CDR1 MNHEY and CDR2 SVGAGI. The CDR3 here is CASGDSDTQYF. The CDR3 DNA sequence: TGTGCCAGCGGAGACTCAGATACGCAGTATTTT.

This rearrangement joins TRBV7-2 to TRBJ2-3, with D perhaps TRBD2 (5 bases). Trimming cost V 4 bases and J 11 bases, with 16 bases left between them. The CDR3 covers 13 residues. CDR1 is SGHTA and CDR2 is FQGNSA in the germline V gene. In DNA, the CDR3 is TGTGCCAGCAGCTCCCAGGACTGGTCGAGGCAGTATTTT. Amino acid sequence: CASSSQDWSRQYF.

The rearrangement joins TRBV9 to TRBJ2-7; the match to TRBD1 covers 7 bases. Germline assignment: CDR1 SGDLS and CDR2 YYNGEE. This CDR3 is 16 amino acids long. Trimming at V came to 4 bases and at J to 2 bases, leaving 12 bases not matched to a gene. CDR3 nucleotide sequence: TGTGCCAGCAGCTCCTCCCGGGACAGTCCTACCTACGAGCAGTACTTC. Its translation is CASSSSRDSPTYEQYF.

The chain couples TRBV11-2 to TRBJ2-7; 7 bases agree with TRBD1. The CDR3 sequence is 14 residues long. Germline V gene data show CDR1 as SGHAT and CDR2 as FQNNGV. V dropped 5 bases and J dropped 0; count of bases not matched to a gene: 4. The DNA of the CDR3 is TGTGCCAGCAGCCCCACAGGGGCCTCCTACGAGCAGTACTTC. Its translation: CASSPTGASYEQYF.